The source of this TCR beta chain is a study of cytomegalovirus exposure and HLA in healthy donors. General study points: Among TCR beta chains, those listed as cytomegalovirus-associated numbered more than 150.

The protocol was immunoSEQ multiplex PCR, while the TCRdb copy is restricted to in-frame clones and leaves out a portion. Here the sample spans approximately 97,000 clones, 85% to 95% being singletons. The validation cohort, a group of around 120 subjects, included the donors and was separate from the roughly 620-subject first cohort. As regards this clone: The antigen is not known.

What was sequenced was PBMCs. This sequence originates from a woman aged 18-30 years in good health and CMV-seronegative.

DNA for the CDR3: TGTGCCAGCACCGTCACAGGGGGCGGTCAGCCCCAGCATTTT. Translating gives CASTVTGGGQPQHF. The chain couples TRBV6-1 to TRBJ1-5; 9 bases agree with TRBD1. CDR3 length: 14 amino acids. After removal of 7 bases from V and 6 bases from J, the junction contained 7 bases not matched to a gene. CDR1 is MNHNS and CDR2 is SASEGT in the germline V gene.